The 30 T cell receptor beta chains presented below share a single source sample, sequenced in a study of cytotoxic CD8 clonotypes in ibrutinib-treated CLL. The data were produced by immunoSEQ multiplex PCR, yet TCRdb's version contains in-frame clones alone and is incomplete. The sample consists of roughly 250,000 clones, roughly 70% of them appearing once. The sample here was PBMCs, taken after 24 months of ibrutinib treatment. Receptors were obtained from a human donor with chronic lymphocytic leukemia.

V gene TRBV7-9 combines with J gene TRBJ2-7, with D perhaps matching TRBD1 or TRBD2 (5 bases each). Germline V CDR1 and CDR2: SEHNR, FQNEAQ (reference sequence). Trimming stripped 6 bases from V and 0 bases from J, with 12 bases between. The CDR3 is made up of 14 amino acids. In DNA, the CDR3 is TGTGCCAGCAGTTACGCCGGGGCCTCCTACGAGCAGTACTTC. Translating it yields CASSYAGASYEQYF.

This clone occurred a few times. V usage is TRBV30 and J usage is TRBJ2-7, with D hard to call. The CDR3 is 12 amino acids. Per germline, CDR1 GTSNPN and CDR2 SVGIG (reference sequence). V was clipped by 5 bases and J by 0 bases, with 8 bases between them. CDR3 sequence: CAWGASSYEQYF. The CDR3 nucleotides are TGTGCCTGGGGCGCTAGCTCCTACGAGCAGTACTTC.

In this sample, this clone turned up a few times. The DNA is left out, because the CDR3 cannot be placed on it with certainty; the CDR3 is given as TCRdb lists it. The CDR3 sequence: CASSLAQASTDTQYF. This chain joins TRBV28 and TRBJ2-3; the D call TRBD1 from the table was never checked on the DNA. Germline V gene lookup returns CDR1 MDHEN and CDR2 SYDVKM. The CDR3 is made up of 15 amino acids, end residues included.

The table lists this clone with a few counts. The J gene is TRBJ1-5, the V gene TRBV19; D is unresolved. From germline, CDR1 is LNHDA and CDR2 SQIVND (reference sequence). V lost 7 bases, J lost 6 bases, and 22 bases lay in between. The length of the CDR3 is 16 residues. The CDR3 DNA reads TGTGCCAGTACCAAGGTCCTCGGGGAAGGCAGTCAGCCCCAGCATTTT. As protein: CASTKVLGEGSQPQHF.

This chain uses TRBV5-1 with TRBJ2-2; D may be TRBD2 (6 bases). V was pared by 4 bases and J by 3 bases, with 13 bases between. Germline values: CDR1 SGHRS, CDR2 YFSETQ. This CDR3 is built from 15 residues. CDR3 DNA: TGCGCCAGCAGCCGGGACTCATGGGACACCGGGGAGCTGTTTTTT. The encoded protein is CASSRDSWDTGELFF.

The genes are TRBV5-1 and TRBJ1-3; no reliable D call. The CDR3 covers 13 residues. With 5 bases removed from V and 9 bases from J, the gap between germline ends came to 15 bases. In germline, CDR1 is SGHRS, CDR2 YFSETQ. The CDR3 DNA follows: TGCGCCAGCAGTTCCGGCTTGGGGAGCACCATATATTTT. This sequence encodes CASSSGLGSTIYF.

J is TRBJ2-3 and V is TRBV4-3; tentative D call: TRBD1 (5 bases). The V gene lost 0 bases and the J gene lost 2 bases, with 9 bases spanning the gap. The CDR3 is 15 amino acids. CDR1 and CDR2 (germline): LGHNA, YSLEER. CDR3 protein: CASSQEVGDTDTQYF. The CDR3 DNA sequence: TGCGCCAGCAGCCAAGAAGTAGGGGACACAGATACGCAGTATTTT.

Of note for this clone: Other DNA sequences in this sample translate to the same CDR3. The rearrangement joins TRBV6-5 to TRBJ2-7; tentatively, D is TRBD1 or TRBD2 (5 bases each). Trimming took 0 bases from V and 3 from J, leaving 9 bases between them. The CDR3 is 14 amino acids. Germline V CDR1 and CDR2: MNHEY, SVGAGI. In nucleotides, the CDR3 is TGTGCCAGCAGTTACTCGAGTGGGGGCTACGAGCAGTACTTC. This gives the protein CASSYSSGGYEQYF.

The J gene is TRBJ2-3, the V gene TRBV25-1; no definite D call. V shed 4 bases and J shed 8 bases, with 13 bases lying between them. This CDR3 spans 13 amino acids. Germline CDR1 MGHDK, CDR2 SYGVNS. The CDR3 sequence is CASSGVGLSTQYF. In nucleotides, the CDR3 is TGTGCCAGCAGTGGGGTCGGGTTAAGTACGCAGTATTTT.

The gene calls are TRBV28 and TRBJ2-3; D uncertain. V dropped 4 bases and J dropped 8 bases, with 19 bases sitting between them. CDR1 and CDR2 (germline): MDHEN, SYDVKM. The CDR3 totals 15 residues. CDR3 DNA: TGTGCCAGCAGTTCAGACCGTCGACCCGGTGGTACGCAGTATTTT. Translation: CASSSDRRPGGTQYF.

The gene calls are TRBV2 and TRBJ2-7, with D possibly TRBD1 on 5 matching bases. Trimming cost V 6 bases and J 0 bases, with 15 bases left between them. The germline gives CDR1 SNHLY, CDR2 FYNNEI. The CDR3 loop spans 15 amino acids. CDR3 sequence (DNA): TGTGCCAGCAGACAGACAGTAATGCCCTCCTACGAGCAGTACTTC. This sequence encodes CASRQTVMPSYEQYF.

This clone was detected a few times. The chain has TRBV19 and TRBJ2-7, with a weak D call TRBD2 (6 bases). This CDR3 comprises 12 residues. Trimming cost V 10 bases and J 6 bases, with 16 bases left between them. Germline V gives CDR1 LNHDA, CDR2 SQIVND (reference sequence). The CDR3 spells CATRELEGEQYF. DNA of the CDR3: TGTGCCACCCGGGAGCTGGAGGGCGAGCAGTACTTC.

This clone was seen once. The chain is built from TRBV15 and TRBJ1-4, with D possibly matching TRBD1 (6 bases). The CDR3 loop spans 15 amino acids. The V and J ends lost 1 base and 7 bases respectively, with 13 bases between them. The germline gives CDR1 LNHNV, CDR2 YYDKDF (reference sequence). CDR3 in amino acids: CATSRVSTGTEKLFF. For the CDR3, the DNA is TGTGCCACCAGCAGAGTGTCGACAGGAACTGAAAAACTGTTTTTT. The full variable domain, its missing parts supplied by reference TRBV15 and TRBJ1-4, is DAMVIQNPRYQVTQFGKPVTLSCSQTLNHNVMYWYQQKSSQAPKLLFHYYDKDFNNEADTPDNFQSRRPNTSFCFLDIRSPGLGDTAMYLCATSRVSTGTEKLFFGSGTQLSVL.

The chain has TRBV5-7 and TRBJ2-3; 10 nucleotides agree with TRBD1. TRBV5-7 is labeled an ORF, and its function is uncertain. With 3 bases clipped from V and 7 bases from J, the junction kept 5 bases outside the gene matches. CDR3 length: 14 residues. CDR3 nucleotides: TGTGCCAGCAGCTCGGACAGGGGGAGGAATACGCAGTATTTT. It specifies CASSSDRGRNTQYF.

Only one count was recorded for this clone. The chain has TRBV27 and TRBJ2-2, with 7 bases that match TRBD2. Germline-derived CDR1 and CDR2 are MNHEY and SMNVEV (reference sequence). With 6 bases clipped from V and 2 bases from J, the junction kept 6 bases outside the gene matches. The CDR3 has 15 residues. DNA of the CDR3: TGTGCCAGCAGCTGGACTAGATTAAACACCGGGGAGCTGTTTTTT. The encoded protein is CASSWTRLNTGELFF.

This chain connects TRBV27 to TRBJ2-3, with D possibly matching TRBD2 (5 bases). Germline-derived CDR1 and CDR2 are MNHEY and SMNVEV (reference sequence). The CDR3 totals 15 residues. V dropped 6 bases and J dropped 2 bases, with 15 bases sitting between them. CDR3 region: CASRGNGGSTDTQYF. Here the CDR3 DNA reads TGTGCCAGCAGGGGGAACGGAGGATCCACAGATACGCAGTATTTT.

This clone was counted a few times. The genes are TRBV5-1 and TRBJ2-7, with D possibly TRBD2 on 6 matching bases. The germline V and J ends were trimmed by 0 bases and 2 bases, with 18 bases remaining between them. Germline V lookup: CDR1 SGHRS, CDR2 YFSETQ. This CDR3 spans 17 amino acids. CDR3 sequence: CASSLAGSLAKAYEQYF. CDR3 coding DNA: TGCGCCAGCAGCTTGGCAGGATCCCTAGCGAAAGCCTACGAGCAGTACTTC.

This sequence joins TRBV7-3 and TRBJ2-2; D remains unclear. CDR1 and CDR2 (germline): SGHTA, FQGTGA. V was trimmed by 3 bases and J by 8 bases, leaving 16 bases between them. This CDR3 is 15 amino acids long. For the CDR3, the DNA is TGTGCCAGCAGCTTGAACAGCCCTGTGTCGGGGGAGCTGTTTTTT. Its protein product is CASSLNSPVSGELFF.

J is TRBJ2-7 and V is TRBV10-3; D tentatively reads TRBD1 or TRBD2 (6 bases each). Germline CDR1 and CDR2: ENHRY and SYGVKD. CDR3 length equals 13 residues. Trimming removed 2 bases at V and 5 bases at J, with 10 bases between. Written as DNA, the CDR3 is TGTGCCATCAGTGAGGGGGGGCGAAACGAGCAGTACTTC. This encodes CAISEGGRNEQYF.

V gene TRBV15 combines with J gene TRBJ2-5, with 7 positions matching TRBD1. With 6 bases clipped from V and 1 base from J, the junction kept 5 bases outside the gene matches. From germline, CDR1 is LNHNV and CDR2 YYDKDF (reference sequence). The CDR3 is 14 amino acids. The CDR3 spells CATRERTGQETQYF. The CDR3, as DNA: TGTGCCACCAGAGAAAGGACAGGCCAAGAGACCCAGTACTTC.

The chain combines TRBV5-1 with TRBJ2-3, with D possibly being TRBD1 (5 bases). V shed 0 bases and J shed 2 bases, with 16 bases lying between them. Germline V lookup: CDR1 SGHRS, CDR2 YFSETQ. The CDR3 contains 17 residues. DNA of the CDR3: TGCGCCAGCAGCTTGGCAGACAGTGAACTCTCCACAGATACGCAGTATTTT. This translates into CASSLADSELSTDTQYF.

The chain couples TRBV6-5 to TRBJ2-2; D gene unclear. This CDR3 is 14 amino acids long. CDR1 and CDR2 (germline): MNHEY, SVGAGI. Trimming took 2 bases from V and 4 from J, leaving 8 bases between them. The CDR3 loop is CASSYDRRTGELFF. Here the CDR3 DNA reads TGTGCCAGCAGTTACGACCGCCGCACCGGGGAGCTGTTTTTT.

The chain combines TRBV7-3 with TRBJ2-1; D tentatively fits TRBD1 or TRBD2 (5 bases each). The length of the CDR3 is 15 residues. V lost 4 bases and J 5 bases, leaving 15 bases between the germline ends. Germline CDR1 reads SGHTA; CDR2 reads FQGTGA. CDR3 DNA: TGTGCCAGCAGCTCCCGGGGCCTACTCAACAATGAGCAGTTCTTC. Protein: CASSSRGLLNNEQFF.

This chain links TRBV10-3 with TRBJ2-1; no firm D call. Germline V gene data show CDR1 as ENHRY and CDR2 as SYGVKD. The V end was cut by 6 bases, the J end by 7 bases, with 7 bases between. CDR3 length equals 11 residues. CDR3 sequence reads: CAISSVNEQFF. The CDR3 DNA sequence: TGTGCCATCAGCTCCGTTAATGAGCAGTTCTTC.

The chain has TRBV11-3 and TRBJ2-1; D unclear. Germline V lookup: CDR1 SGHNT, CDR2 YENEEA. V lost 3 bases and J lost 5, with 14 bases in between. The CDR3 is made up of 15 amino acids. The CDR3 here is CASSLGTIENNEQFF. CDR3 DNA: TGTGCCAGCAGCTTGGGCACGATTGAAAACAATGAGCAGTTCTTC.

The chain combines TRBV6-6 with TRBJ2-5; a possible D gene is TRBD1 (5 bases). Trimming cost V 6 bases and J 0 bases, with 11 bases left between them. The germline gives CDR1 MNHNY, CDR2 SVGAGI (reference sequence). The CDR3 contains 14 residues. CDR3 nucleotide sequence: TGTGCCAGCAGGTTTCAGGGTAACCAAGAGACCCAGTACTTC. This translates into CASRFQGNQETQYF.

The rearrangement joins TRBV29-1 to TRBJ2-3; 13 bases line up with TRBD2. V dropped 7 bases and J dropped 5; count of bases not matched to a gene: 0. Germline V CDR1 and CDR2: SQVTM, ANQGSEA. The CDR3 is made up of 12 amino acids. The CDR3 coding sequence is TGCAGCGGACTAGCGGGAGGAGATACGCAGTATTTT. Its protein is CSGLAGGDTQYF.

V and J are TRBV5-5 and TRBJ2-4, with a possible D match to TRBD1 (6 bases). In germline, CDR1 is SGHKS, CDR2 YYEKEE (reference sequence). The ends were cut back, 0 bases at V and 0 bases at J, with 16 bases in the middle. This CDR3 is 18 amino acids long. CDR3 DNA sequence: TGTGCCAGCAGCTTGGGTCCTCTTCAGGGGATAGCCAAAAACATTCAGTACTTC. Amino acid sequence: CASSLGPLQGIAKNIQYF.

The chain recombines TRBV14 with TRBJ2-7; D remains ambiguous. The CDR3 is 18 residues long. V was clipped by 0 bases and J by 0 bases, with 18 bases between them. CDR1 and CDR2 (germline): SGHDN, FVKESK. In nucleotides, the CDR3 is TGTGCCAGCAGCCAAGATCCGAGACCCGCAATTAACTCCTACGAGCAGTACTTC. Residues: CASSQDPRPAINSYEQYF.

This clone was counted only a few times. The V and J genes are TRBV7-9 and TRBJ2-1; perhaps TRBD2 as D (5 bases). The V and J ends lost 1 base and 6 bases respectively, with 13 bases between them. Germline V gives CDR1 SEHNR, CDR2 FQNEAQ (reference sequence). CDR3 size: 15 residues. Here the CDR3 DNA reads TGTGCCAGCAGCTTAGTCCAGCTCGGGATCAATGAGCAGTTCTTC. As protein: CASSLVQLGINEQFF.